This T cell receptor beta chain came from a study of a mutant IDH1 vaccine in newly diagnosed glioma (dated by TCRdb to the early 2020s). Broadly, across the study: Vaccination started 4-6 weeks after radiotherapy alone, or was given together with temozolomide cycles in the groups whose treatment included chemotherapy. Of the approximately 35 treated patients, about 62% were male and around 40% were female, and the mean age was approximately 41 years. Before enrollment, most patients had been given radiochemotherapy with temozolomide as standard therapy, while the rest had received either radiotherapy alone or temozolomide alone. Visit V12 was the week-35 safety follow-up and visit V13 was the week-47 end of study. Peripheral blood was drawn at six visits: V03 (baseline), V05, V07, V10, V12 and V13. Longitudinal TCRB deep sequencing was done for some 25 treated patients, wherever samples were available for exploratory analyses.

What the study reported, not specific to this receptor: Immune responses induced by the vaccine were seen in 90% to 95% of patients across multiple MHC alleles. Pseudoprogression seemed to be unrelated to changes in the top peripheral T cell clonotypes found by TCRB sequencing. PBMC samples for TCRB deep sequencing were selected based on availability. The authors noted that analyses of patient blood samples could not be reproduced because of sample limitations.

The time point tag for this specimen amounts to: week 35, safety follow-up. Every vaccine dose consisted of 300 ug of a 20-mer mutant IDH1 peptide in Montanide, administered subcutaneously together with topical imiquimod. Eight vaccinations were administered to patients in weeks 1, 3, 5, 7, 11, 15, 19 and 23, corresponding to visits V03 through V10. All donors had newly diagnosed IDH1-mutant astrocytomas of WHO grade 3 or 4 that showed loss of nuclear ATRX. The samples were drawn from NOA16, a multicentre, single-arm, open-label phase I trial in Germany that tested a mutant IDH1 peptide vaccine in humans for the first time. Genomic DNA for TCRB sequencing was isolated from EDTA blood with the DNeasy Blood and Tissue Kit. Worth noting for this clone: Its antigen is unknown. Base qualities were left out, and no much larger clone turns up one base away.

Libraries came from the immunoSEQ multiplex PCR assay. Following the manufacturer's protocol, the hsTCRB Kit was used to amplify rearranged TCR beta chain sequences. TCRB libraries were sequenced on an Illumina MiSeq. Per the source publication's procedure: The proprietary platform of the kit vendor was used for demultiplexing, trimming and gene mapping. This immuneACCESS table, as held by TCRdb, lists in-frame sequences with V and J called but not all clones. Of the missing ones, under half trace to an unresolved V gene in checked studies; the others have no known cause. V and J calls and clone size are copied from that table; D and trimming were computed from the DNA. Recorded for this sample are around 30,000 clones; roughly 80% of them occurred a single time. The ten biggest clones cover around 7% of the sample. This sequence originates from a young woman with glioma. Sample: PBMCs, taken from a glioma patient whose treatment included an IDH1 peptide vaccine.

The DNA reads as follows: TGTGCCAGCAGCGAAGGGCTGCTTAATGAAAAACTGTTTTTT. This is translated as CASSEGLLNEKLFF. The rearranged chain carries TRBV7-9 and TRBJ1-4, with no D gene named confidently. Reading from cysteine to phenylalanine, the CDR3 counts 14 amino acids. Here the CDR3 DNA is all that survives: 42 bases in frame from base 1. Between the V and J ends, shortened by 5 bases and 4 bases respectively, the junction contains 11 bases. The germline V gene (reference sequence) specifies SEHNR as CDR1 and FQNEAQ as CDR2.